These 9 T cell receptor beta chains originate from one sample sequenced in a study of T cells in narcolepsy. Sequencing used immunoSEQ multiplex PCR; TCRdb keeps in-frame clones, though not all of them. This repertoire shows tens of thousands of clones, roughly 88% found once; its top ten account for under 2%. Sequences were obtained from CD45RA- memory CD4+ T cells from PBMCs. The receptor set was obtained from a human donor with narcolepsy.

The chain links TRBV27 to TRBJ1-5, with D tentatively TRBD1 (6 bases). V was clipped by 3 bases and J by 2 bases, with 11 bases between them. The V gene's germline CDR1 is MNHEY and CDR2 SMNVEV (reference sequence). The CDR3 is 15 residues long. Here the CDR3 DNA reads TGTGCCAGCAGTTTCGGCCGACAGGGCAATCAGCCCCAGCATTTT. Its translation is CASSFGRQGNQPQHF.

This clone was seen only a few times. The V call is TRBV10-3, the J call TRBJ2-7; 12 bases map to TRBD1. The J segment lost 6 bases and the V segment lost 8 bases, leaving 5 bases of the junction unmatched. Looked up from germline, CDR1 is ENHRY and CDR2 is SYGVKD. The CDR3 runs to 13 residues. The CDR3 DNA sequence: TGTGCCATCTGGGGACAGGGGGCGCGCGAGCAGTACTTC. This sequence encodes CAIWGQGAREQYF.

V and J are TRBV29-1 and TRBJ2-7, with D perhaps being TRBD1 or TRBD2 (5 bases each). Germline CDR1 reads SQVTM; CDR2 reads ANQGSEA. The CDR3 has 13 residues. Trimming shortened V by 4 bases and J by 6 bases, and 16 bases separated the two germline ends. The CDR3 DNA reads as TGCAGCGTTGGGGACCTTACTAGTCGCGAGCAGTACTTC. It yields the protein CSVGDLTSREQYF.

J is TRBJ1-6 and V is TRBV4-3; possibly TRBD1 for D (5 bases). V lost 3 bases and J lost 7, with 13 bases in between. Germline lookup yields CDR1 LGHNA and CDR2 YSLEER. This CDR3 spans 15 amino acids. CDR3 region: CASSQYIGENSPLHF. The CDR3 DNA reads TGCGCCAGCAGCCAGTACATAGGGGAGAATTCACCCCTCCACTTT.

CDR3 sequence: CASTGPRNEQFF. The CDR3 region has the DNA TGTGCCAGCACCGGACCGCGCAATGAGCAGTTCTTC. This sequence joins TRBV5-4 and TRBJ2-1; D gene ambiguous. From germline, CDR1 is SGHNT and CDR2 YYREEE (reference sequence). The CDR3 contains 12 residues. V lost 6 bases, J lost 6 bases, and 10 bases lay in between.

The rearrangement uses TRBV6-1 and TRBJ1-1; D is uncertain. Germline assignment: CDR1 MNHNS and CDR2 SASEGT. CDR3 size: 14 residues. With 8 bases removed from V and 3 bases from J, the gap between germline ends came to 16 bases. CDR3 coding DNA: TGTGCCAGCCTTTGGGCCGAAACATACACTGAAGCTTTCTTT. Its protein is CASLWAETYTEAFF.

To note about this clone: Other DNA sequences in the same sample also yield this CDR3. V gene TRBV28 combines with J gene TRBJ1-2; the D is unclear. Germline loops: CDR1 MDHEN, CDR2 SYDVKM. This CDR3 contains 13 residues. V was trimmed by 5 bases and J by 3 bases, leaving 10 bases between them. The CDR3 is CASSDPTYYGYTF. For the CDR3, the DNA is TGTGCCAGCAGTGACCCCACGTACTATGGCTACACCTTC.

The CDR3 reads CASSPPGSGASYNEQFF. DNA for the CDR3: TGTGCCAGCAGCCCCCCGGGTAGCGGGGCTTCCTACAATGAGCAGTTCTTC. The chain couples TRBV13 to TRBJ2-1; TRBD2 matches 8 bases. Germline V gives CDR1 PRHDT, CDR2 FYEKMQ (reference sequence). This CDR3 has 17 residues. The J segment lost 1 base and the V segment lost 5 bases, leaving 10 bases of the junction unmatched.

The chain is built from TRBV18 and TRBJ1-4; tentatively, D is TRBD1 (5 bases). The germline gives CDR1 KGHSH, CDR2 LQKENI. Trimming cost V 5 bases and J 13 bases, with 17 bases left between them. The CDR3 sequence is 13 residues long. The CDR3 DNA is TGTGCCAGCTCAGCCTCAGGGACCGACAGACTGTTTTTT. The encoded protein is CASSASGTDRLFF.